A single count supports the clone carrying this T cell receptor (beta chain). The data were taken from a study of tumor and adjacent non-tumor tissue in lung cancer. V was clipped by 10 bases and J by 4 bases; unmatched bases: 10. CDR1 is MNHEY and CDR2 is SVGAGI in the germline V gene. This CDR3 comprises 14 residues. TCRbeta libraries were built with three rounds of nested PCR, modified from ARM-PCR. TCRdb reanalysed the multiplex PCR reads using MiXCR and keeps one entry per CDR3 protein. The table records about 110,000 distinct CDR3 sequences, 60% to 70% of them present only once. The template was RNA from unsorted bulk tissue. Distant lung tissue was collected more than 3 cm away from the tumor edge.

Sequenced sample: distant non-tumor lung tissue. The chain employs TRBV6-5 and TRBJ1-1, with 9 bases identical to TRBD1. This TCR derives from a man between 60 and 75 years old with non-small cell lung cancer. CDR3 DNA sequence: TGTGCCATCACACACAGGGGGCAGAGCACTGAAGCTTTCTTT. Protein product: CAITHRGQSTEAFF.